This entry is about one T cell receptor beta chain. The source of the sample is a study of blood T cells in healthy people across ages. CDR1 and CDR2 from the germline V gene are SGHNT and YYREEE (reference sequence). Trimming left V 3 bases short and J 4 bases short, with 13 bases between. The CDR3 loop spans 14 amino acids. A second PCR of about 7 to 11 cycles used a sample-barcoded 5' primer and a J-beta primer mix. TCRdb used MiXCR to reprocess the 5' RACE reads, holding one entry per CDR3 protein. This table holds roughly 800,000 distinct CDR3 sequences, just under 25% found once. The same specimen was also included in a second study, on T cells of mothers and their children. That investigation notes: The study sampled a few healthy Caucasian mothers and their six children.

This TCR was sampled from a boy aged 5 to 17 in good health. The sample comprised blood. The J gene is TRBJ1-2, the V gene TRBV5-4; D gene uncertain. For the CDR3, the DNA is TGTGCCAGCAGCTCACTCGGGCCACCCTATGGCTACACCTTC. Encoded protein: CASSSLGPPYGYTF.